This is a list of T cell receptor beta chains from one sample in a study of early T cells in non-severe SARS-CoV-2 infection. Each CDR3 protein gets one entry after TCRdb re-called the 5' RACE reads with MiXCR. Of tens of thousands of distinct CDR3 sequences in the sample, about 9.1% are singletons; the top ten hold around 4%. The sample was whole blood. The receptors were gathered from an adult who was a healthcare worker with PCR-confirmed SARS-CoV-2 infection or an uninfected control (not recorded which). Each CDR3 is given with its conserved first and last residue. D genes are given only for firm matches. A row's size may be missing; if present it is once, few, many or a size class.

>TRBJ2-3|TRBV7-6|few|NA
TGTGCCAGCAGCTTGGGGGGTGGAGAACCAGATACGCAGTATTTT
CASSLGGGEPDTQYF
>TRBJ2-7|TRBV18|many|NA
TGTGCCAGCTCACCGGACAGATGGGGGCTGGGCGAGCAGTACTTC
CASSPDRWGLGEQYF
>TRBJ2-7|TRBV6-2/TRBV6-3|NA|NA
TGTGCCAGCTCTTTAGCGGCGCACCGAGCCTACGAGCAGTACTTC
CASSLAAHRAYEQYF
>TRBJ2-3|TRBV2|many|TRBD2
TGTGCCAGCAGTCCCGAACTAGCGGGAGGGACAGATACGCAGTATTTT
CASSPELAGGTDTQYF
>TRBJ2-2|TRBV11-2|many|NA
TGTGCCAGCAGCCCAGGTTATCGCGGGGAGCTGTTTTTT
CASSPGYRGELFF
>TRBJ2-1|TRBV6-2/TRBV6-3|many|TRBD2
TGTGCCAGCAGTTCTATAGCGGGAGGGAAGTACAATGAGCAGTTCTTC
CASSSIAGGKYNEQFF
>TRBJ2-2|TRBV20-1|few|NA
TGCAGTGCTAGATGGCGGGGAAACACCGGGGAGCTGTTTTTT
CSARWRGNTGELFF
>TRBJ2-3|TRBV10-3|many|NA
TGTGCCGCGCAAACAGGCAGCACAGATACGCAGTATTTT
CAAQTGSTDTQYF
>TRBJ1-1|TRBV9|many|NA
TGTGCCAGCAGCGTAGTTAATTCGAACACTGAAGCTTTCTTT
CASSVVNSNTEAFF
>TRBJ2-1|TRBV4-3|few|NA
TGCGCCAGCAGCCAGCTGAGGGACAATGAGCAGTTCTTC
CASSQLRDNEQFF